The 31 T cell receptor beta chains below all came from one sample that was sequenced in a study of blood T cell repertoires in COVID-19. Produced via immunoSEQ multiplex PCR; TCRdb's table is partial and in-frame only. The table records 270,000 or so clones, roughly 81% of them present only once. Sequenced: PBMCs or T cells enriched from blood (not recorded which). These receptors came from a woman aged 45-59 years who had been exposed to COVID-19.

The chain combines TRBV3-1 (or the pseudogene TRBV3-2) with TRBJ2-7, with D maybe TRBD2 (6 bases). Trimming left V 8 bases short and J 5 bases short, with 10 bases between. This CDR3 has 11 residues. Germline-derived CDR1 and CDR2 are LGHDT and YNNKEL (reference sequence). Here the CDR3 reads CASQGLHEQYF. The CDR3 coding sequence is TGTGCCAGCCAGGGACTCCACGAGCAGTACTTC.

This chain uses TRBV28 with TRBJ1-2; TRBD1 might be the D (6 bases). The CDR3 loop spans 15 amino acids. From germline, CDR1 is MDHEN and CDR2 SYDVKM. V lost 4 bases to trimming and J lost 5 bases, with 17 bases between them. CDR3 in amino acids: CASSSQGSGKYGYTF. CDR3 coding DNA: TGTGCCAGCAGTTCACAGGGTTCGGGGAAATATGGCTACACCTTC.

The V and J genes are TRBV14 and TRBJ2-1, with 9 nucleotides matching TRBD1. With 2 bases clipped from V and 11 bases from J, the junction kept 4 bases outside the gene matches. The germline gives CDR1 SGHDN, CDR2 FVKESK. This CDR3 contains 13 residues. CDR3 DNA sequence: TGTGCCAGCAGCCAAAGGGACAGGGATCAGCAGTTCTTC. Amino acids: CASSQRDRDQQFF. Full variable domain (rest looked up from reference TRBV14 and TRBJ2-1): EAGVTQFPSHSVIEKGQTVTLRCDPISGHDNLYWYRRVMGKEIKFLLHFVKESKQDESGMPNNRFLAERTGGTYSTLKVQPAELEDSGVYFCASSQRDRDQQFFGPGTRLTVL.

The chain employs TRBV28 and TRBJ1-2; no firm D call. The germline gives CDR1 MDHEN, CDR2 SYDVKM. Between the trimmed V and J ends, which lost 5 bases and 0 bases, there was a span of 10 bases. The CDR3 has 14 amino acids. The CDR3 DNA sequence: TGTGCCAGCAGTCCCTTAGCGACTAACTATGGCTACACCTTC. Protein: CASSPLATNYGYTF.

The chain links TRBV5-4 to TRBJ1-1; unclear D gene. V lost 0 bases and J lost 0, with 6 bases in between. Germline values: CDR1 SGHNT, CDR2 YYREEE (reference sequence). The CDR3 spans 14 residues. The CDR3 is CASSLDPMNTEAFF. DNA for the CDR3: TGTGCCAGCAGCTTGGACCCTATGAACACTGAAGCTTTCTTT.

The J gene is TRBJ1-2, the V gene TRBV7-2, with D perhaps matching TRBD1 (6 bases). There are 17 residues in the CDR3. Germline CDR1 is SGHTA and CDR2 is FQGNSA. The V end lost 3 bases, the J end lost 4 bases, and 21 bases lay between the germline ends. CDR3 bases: TGTGCCAGCAGCTTGGGCAGGGGCCCCCCGAGTCCCTATGGCTACACCTTC. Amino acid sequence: CASSLGRGPPSPYGYTF.

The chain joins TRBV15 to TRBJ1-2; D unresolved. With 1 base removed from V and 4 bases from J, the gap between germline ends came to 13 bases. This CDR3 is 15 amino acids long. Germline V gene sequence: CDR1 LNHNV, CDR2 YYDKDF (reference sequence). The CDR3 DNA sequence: TGTGCCACCAGCAGAGCCTGGGAGGGTACCTATGGCTACACCTTC. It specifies CATSRAWEGTYGYTF.

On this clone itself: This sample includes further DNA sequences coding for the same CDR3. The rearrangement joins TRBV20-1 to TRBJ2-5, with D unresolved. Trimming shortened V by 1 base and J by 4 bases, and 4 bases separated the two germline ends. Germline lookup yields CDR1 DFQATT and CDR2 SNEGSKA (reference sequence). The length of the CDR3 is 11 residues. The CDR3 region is CSARVVETQYF. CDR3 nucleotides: TGCAGTGCTAGAGTCGTAGAGACCCAGTACTTC.

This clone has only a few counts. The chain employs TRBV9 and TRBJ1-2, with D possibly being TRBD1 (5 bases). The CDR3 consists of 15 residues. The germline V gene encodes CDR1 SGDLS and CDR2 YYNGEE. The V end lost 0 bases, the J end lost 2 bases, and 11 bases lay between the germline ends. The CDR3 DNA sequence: TGTGCCAGCAGCGTAGCCCCGGACACAAACTATGGCTACACCTTC. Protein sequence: CASSVAPDTNYGYTF.

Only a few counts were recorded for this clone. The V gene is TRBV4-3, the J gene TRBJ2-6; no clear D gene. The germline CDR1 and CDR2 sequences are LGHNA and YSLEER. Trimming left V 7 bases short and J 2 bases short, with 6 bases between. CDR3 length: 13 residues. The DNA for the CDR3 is TGCGCCAGCAAACAAGCTGGGGCCAACGTCCTGACTTTC. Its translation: CASKQAGANVLTF.

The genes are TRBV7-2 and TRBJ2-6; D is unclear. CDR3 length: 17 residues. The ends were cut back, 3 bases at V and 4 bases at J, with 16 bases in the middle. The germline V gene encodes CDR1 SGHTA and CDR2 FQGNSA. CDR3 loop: CASSFPPWSPGANVLTF. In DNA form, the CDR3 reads TGTGCCAGCAGCTTCCCGCCGTGGAGCCCCGGGGCCAACGTCCTGACTTTC.

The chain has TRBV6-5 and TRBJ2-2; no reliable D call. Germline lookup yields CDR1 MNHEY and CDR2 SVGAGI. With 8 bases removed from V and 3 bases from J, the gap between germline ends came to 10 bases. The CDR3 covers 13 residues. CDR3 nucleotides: TGTGCCAGCGGGCTGGCTTACACCGGGGAGCTGTTTTTT. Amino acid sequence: CASGLAYTGELFF.

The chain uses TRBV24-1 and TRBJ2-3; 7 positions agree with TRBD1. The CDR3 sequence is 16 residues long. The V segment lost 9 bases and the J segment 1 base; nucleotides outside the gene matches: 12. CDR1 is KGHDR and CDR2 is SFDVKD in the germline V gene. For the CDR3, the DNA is TGTGCCACCGGATCATACAACAGGGGTGGCACAGATACGCAGTATTTT. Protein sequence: CATGSYNRGGTDTQYF.

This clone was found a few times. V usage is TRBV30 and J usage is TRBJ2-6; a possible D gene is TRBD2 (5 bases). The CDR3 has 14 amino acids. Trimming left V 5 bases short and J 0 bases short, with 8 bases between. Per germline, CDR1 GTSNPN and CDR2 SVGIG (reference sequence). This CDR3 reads CAWDRDSGANVLTF. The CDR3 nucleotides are TGTGCCTGGGACCGGGACTCTGGGGCCAACGTCCTGACTTTC.

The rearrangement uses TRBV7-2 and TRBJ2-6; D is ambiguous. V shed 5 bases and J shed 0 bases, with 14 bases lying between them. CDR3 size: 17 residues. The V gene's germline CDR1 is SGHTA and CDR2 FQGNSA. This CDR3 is CASSRVEALSGANVLTF. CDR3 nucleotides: TGTGCCAGCAGCCGGGTTGAAGCTCTCTCTGGGGCCAACGTCCTGACTTTC.

The CDR3: CASSPGGGTYGYTF. The CDR3 bases are TGTGCCAGCAGCCCAGGGGGCGGGACCTATGGCTACACCTTC. The chain joins TRBV11-2 to TRBJ1-2; 8 bases match TRBD1. The germline gives CDR1 SGHAT, CDR2 FQNNGV. Losses at the gene ends were 5 bases for V and 4 bases for J; bases not matched to a gene: 6. The CDR3 is 14 amino acids. The full variable domain, in which reference TRBV11-2 and TRBJ1-2 provide the parts outside the CDR3, is EAGVAQSPRYKIIEKRQSVAFWCNPISGHATLYWYQQILGQGPKLLIQFQNNGVVDDSQLPKDRFSAERLKGVDSTLKIQPAKLEDSAVYLCASSPGGGTYGYTFGSGTRLTVV.

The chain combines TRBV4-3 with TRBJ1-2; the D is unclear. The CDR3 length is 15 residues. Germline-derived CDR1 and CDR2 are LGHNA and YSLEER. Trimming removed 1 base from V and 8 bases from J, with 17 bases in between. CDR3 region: CASSQAVSGLRGYTF. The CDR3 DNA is TGCGCCAGCAGCCAAGCGGTCTCCGGTTTGCGGGGCTACACCTTC.

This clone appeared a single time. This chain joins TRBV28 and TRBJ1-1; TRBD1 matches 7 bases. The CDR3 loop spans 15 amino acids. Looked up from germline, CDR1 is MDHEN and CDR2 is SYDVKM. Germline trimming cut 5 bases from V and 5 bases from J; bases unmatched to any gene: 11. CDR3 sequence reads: CASSTQGQPRTEAFF. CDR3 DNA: TGTGCCAGCAGTACCCAGGGACAGCCTAGGACTGAAGCTTTCTTT.

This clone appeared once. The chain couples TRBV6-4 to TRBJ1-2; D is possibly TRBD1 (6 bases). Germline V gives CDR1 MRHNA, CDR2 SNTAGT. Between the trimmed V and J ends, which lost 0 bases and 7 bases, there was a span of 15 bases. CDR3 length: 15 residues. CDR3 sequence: CASSDSSQGSSGYTF. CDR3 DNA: TGTGCCAGCAGTGACTCATCGCAGGGGTCGTCTGGCTACACCTTC.

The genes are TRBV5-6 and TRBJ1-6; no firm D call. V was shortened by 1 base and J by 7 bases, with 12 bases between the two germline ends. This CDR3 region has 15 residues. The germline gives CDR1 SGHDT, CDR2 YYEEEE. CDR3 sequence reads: CASSLNQARNSPLHF. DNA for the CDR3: TGTGCCAGCAGCTTGAACCAGGCGAGAAATTCACCCCTCCACTTT.

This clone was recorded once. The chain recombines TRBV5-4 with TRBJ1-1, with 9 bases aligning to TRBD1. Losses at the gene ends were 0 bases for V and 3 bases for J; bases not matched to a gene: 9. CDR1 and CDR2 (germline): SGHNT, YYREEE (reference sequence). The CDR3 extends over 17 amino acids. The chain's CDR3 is CASSLVRDRELYTEAFF. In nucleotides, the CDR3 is TGTGCCAGCAGCTTGGTGCGGGACAGGGAGCTGTACACTGAAGCTTTCTTT.

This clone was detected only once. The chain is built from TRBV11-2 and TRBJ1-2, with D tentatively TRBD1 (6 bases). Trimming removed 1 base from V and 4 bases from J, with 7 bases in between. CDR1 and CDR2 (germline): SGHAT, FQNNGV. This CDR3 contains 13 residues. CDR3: CASSLARGYGYTF. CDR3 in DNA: TGTGCCAGCAGCTTAGCCAGGGGCTATGGCTACACCTTC.

CDR3 region: CASSGLTAYGYTF. CDR3 DNA sequence: TGTGCCAGCAGTGGGTTGACTGCCTATGGCTACACCTTC. The V gene is TRBV2, the J gene TRBJ1-2; D is uncertain. Per germline, CDR1 SNHLY and CDR2 FYNNEI. Trimming removed 4 bases at V and 4 bases at J, with 10 bases between. The CDR3 is 13 amino acids. Complete variable domain (other parts from reference TRBV2 and TRBJ1-2): EPEVTQTPSHQVTQMGQEVILRCVPISNHLYFYWYRQILGQKVEFLVSFYNNEISEKSEIFDDQFSVERPDGSNFTLKIRSTKLEDSAMYFCASSGLTAYGYTFGSGTRLTVV.

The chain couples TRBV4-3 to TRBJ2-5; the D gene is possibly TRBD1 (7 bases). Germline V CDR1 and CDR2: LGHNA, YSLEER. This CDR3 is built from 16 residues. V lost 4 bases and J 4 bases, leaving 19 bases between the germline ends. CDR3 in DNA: TGCGCCAGCAGCCGTCCGCCCCGACAGGGAGGAGAGACCCAGTACTTC. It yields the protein CASSRPPRQGGETQYF.

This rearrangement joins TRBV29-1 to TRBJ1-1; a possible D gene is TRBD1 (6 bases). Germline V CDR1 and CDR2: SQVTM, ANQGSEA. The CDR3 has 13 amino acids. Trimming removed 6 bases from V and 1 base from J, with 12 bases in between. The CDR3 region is CSVLIGGNTEAFF. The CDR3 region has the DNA TGCAGCGTCCTCATAGGGGGGAACACTGAAGCTTTCTTT.

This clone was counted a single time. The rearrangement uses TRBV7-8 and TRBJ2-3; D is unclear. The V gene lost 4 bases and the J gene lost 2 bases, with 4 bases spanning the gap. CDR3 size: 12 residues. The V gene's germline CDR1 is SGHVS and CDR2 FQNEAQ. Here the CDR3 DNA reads TGTGCCAGCAGCTCTAACACAGATACGCAGTATTTT. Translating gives CASSSNTDTQYF.

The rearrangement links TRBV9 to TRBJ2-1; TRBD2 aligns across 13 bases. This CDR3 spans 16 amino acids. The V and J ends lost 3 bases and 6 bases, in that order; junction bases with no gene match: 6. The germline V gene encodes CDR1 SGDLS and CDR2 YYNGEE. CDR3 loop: CASSASRTSGSNEQFF. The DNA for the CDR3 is TGTGCCAGCAGCGCCTCTCGGACTAGCGGGAGCAATGAGCAGTTCTTC.

As DNA, the CDR3 is TGTGCCAGCAGCTTAGTACAGGGCTACACAGATACGCAGTATTTT. Its protein is CASSLVQGYTDTQYF. This chain uses TRBV7-9 with TRBJ2-3, with D possibly TRBD1 on 6 matching bases. Germline V gives CDR1 SEHNR, CDR2 FQNEAQ (reference sequence). The CDR3 runs to 15 residues. Trimming took 1 base from V and 2 from J, leaving 10 bases between them.

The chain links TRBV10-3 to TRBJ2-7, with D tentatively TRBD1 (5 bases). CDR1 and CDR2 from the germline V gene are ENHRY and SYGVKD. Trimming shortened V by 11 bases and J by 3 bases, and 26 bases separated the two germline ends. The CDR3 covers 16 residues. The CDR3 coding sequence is TGTGCCGCAACCACCCAGGGCGGCCCAGCCCTCTACGAGCAGTACTTC. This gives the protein CAATTQGGPALYEQYF.

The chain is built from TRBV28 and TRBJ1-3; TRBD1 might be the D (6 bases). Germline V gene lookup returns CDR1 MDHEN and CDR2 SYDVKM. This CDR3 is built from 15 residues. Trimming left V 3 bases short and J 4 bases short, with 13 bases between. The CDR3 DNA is TGTGCCAGCAGTTTCAGAGGGGGAGCCGGAAACACCATATATTTT. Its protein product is CASSFRGGAGNTIYF.

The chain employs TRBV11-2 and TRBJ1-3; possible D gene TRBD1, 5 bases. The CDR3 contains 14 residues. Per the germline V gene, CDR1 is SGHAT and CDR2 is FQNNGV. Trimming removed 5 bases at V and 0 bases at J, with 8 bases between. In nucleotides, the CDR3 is TGTGCCAGCAGCCCGGGACTCTCTGGAAACACCATATATTTT. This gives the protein CASSPGLSGNTIYF.